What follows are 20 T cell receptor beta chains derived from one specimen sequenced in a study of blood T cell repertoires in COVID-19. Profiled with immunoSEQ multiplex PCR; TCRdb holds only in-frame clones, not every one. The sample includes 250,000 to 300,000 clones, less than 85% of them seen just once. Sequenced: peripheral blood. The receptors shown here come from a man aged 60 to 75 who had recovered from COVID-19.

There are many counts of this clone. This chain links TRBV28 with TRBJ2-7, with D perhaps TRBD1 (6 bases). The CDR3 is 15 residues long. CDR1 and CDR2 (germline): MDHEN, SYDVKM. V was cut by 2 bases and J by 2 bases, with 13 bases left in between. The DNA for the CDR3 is TGTGCCAGCAGTTTAGTGGGGGCTTGGACCTACGAGCAGTACTTC. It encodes CASSLVGAWTYEQYF.

CDR3 DNA sequence: TGCAGCGTCGCTAACCACAATGAGCAGTTCTTC. Protein product: CSVANHNEQFF. The chain couples TRBV29-1 to TRBJ2-1; D is unclear. Germline lookup yields CDR1 SQVTM and CDR2 ANQGSEA. The CDR3 spans 11 residues. Trimming cost V 6 bases and J 5 bases, with 8 bases left between them.

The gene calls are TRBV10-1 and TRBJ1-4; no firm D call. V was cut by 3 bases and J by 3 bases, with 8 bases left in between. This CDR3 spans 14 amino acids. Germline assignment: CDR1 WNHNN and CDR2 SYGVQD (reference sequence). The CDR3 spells CASSESGANEKLFF. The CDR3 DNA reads TGCGCCAGCAGTGAATCGGGAGCTAATGAAAAACTGTTTTTT.

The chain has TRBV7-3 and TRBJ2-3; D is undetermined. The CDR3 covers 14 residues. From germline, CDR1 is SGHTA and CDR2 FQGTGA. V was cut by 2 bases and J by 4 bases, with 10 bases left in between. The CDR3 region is CASSLSYSSDTQYF. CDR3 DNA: TGTGCCAGCAGCTTATCCTATAGTTCAGATACGCAGTATTTT.

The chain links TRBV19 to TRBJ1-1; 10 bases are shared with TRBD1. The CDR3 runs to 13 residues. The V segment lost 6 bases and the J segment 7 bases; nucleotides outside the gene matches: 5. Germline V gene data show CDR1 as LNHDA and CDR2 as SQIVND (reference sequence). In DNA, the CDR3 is TGTGCCAGTAGCCAAGGGACAGGGGTTGAAGCTTTCTTT. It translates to CASSQGTGVEAFF.

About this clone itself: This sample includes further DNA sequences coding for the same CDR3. CDR3 in DNA: TGCGCCAGCAGCCGGGGAGACCAAGAGACCCAGTACTTC. Its translation: CASSRGDQETQYF. The V and J genes are TRBV5-1 and TRBJ2-5, with D maybe TRBD2 (5 bases). V was pared by 4 bases and J by 0 bases, with 7 bases between. Germline assignment: CDR1 SGHRS and CDR2 YFSETQ. The length of the CDR3 is 13 residues.

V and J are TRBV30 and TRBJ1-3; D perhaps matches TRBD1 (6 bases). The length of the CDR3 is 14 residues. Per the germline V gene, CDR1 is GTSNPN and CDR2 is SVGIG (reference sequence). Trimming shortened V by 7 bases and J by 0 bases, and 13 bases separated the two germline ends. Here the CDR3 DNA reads TGTGCCTTGCTCAGGGGCCGCTCTGGAAACACCATATATTTT. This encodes CALLRGRSGNTIYF. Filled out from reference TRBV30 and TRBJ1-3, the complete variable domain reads SQTIHQWPATLVQPVGSPLSLECTVEGTSNPNLYWYRQAAGRGLQLLFYSVGIGQISSEVPQNLSASRPQDRQFILSSKKLLLSDSGFYLCALLRGRSGNTIYFGEGSWLTVV.

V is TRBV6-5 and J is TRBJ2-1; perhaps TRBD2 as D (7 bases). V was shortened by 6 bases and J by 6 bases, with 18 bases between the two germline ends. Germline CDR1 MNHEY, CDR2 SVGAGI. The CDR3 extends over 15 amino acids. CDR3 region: CASSPFEGGVNEQFF. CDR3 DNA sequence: TGTGCCAGCAGCCCCTTCGAGGGGGGGGTCAATGAGCAGTTCTTC.

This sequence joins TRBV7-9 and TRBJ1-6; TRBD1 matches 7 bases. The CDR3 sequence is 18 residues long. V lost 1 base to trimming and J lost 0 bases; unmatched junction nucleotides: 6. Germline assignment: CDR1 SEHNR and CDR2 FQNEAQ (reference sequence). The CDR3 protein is CASSLGGAGGSYNSPLHF. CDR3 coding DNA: TGTGCCAGCAGCTTAGGCGGGGCAGGGGGCTCCTATAATTCACCCCTCCACTTT. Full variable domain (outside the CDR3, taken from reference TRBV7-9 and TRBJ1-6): DTGVSQNPRHKITKRGQNVTFRCDPISEHNRLYWYRQTLGQGPEFLTYFQNEAQLEKSRLLSDRFSAERPKGSFSTLEIQRTEQGDSAMYLCASSLGGAGGSYNSPLHFGNGTRLTVT.

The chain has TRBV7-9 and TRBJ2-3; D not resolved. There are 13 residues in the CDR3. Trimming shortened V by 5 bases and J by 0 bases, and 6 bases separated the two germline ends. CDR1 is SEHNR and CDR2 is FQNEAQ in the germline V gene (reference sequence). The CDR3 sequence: CASSATSTDTQYF. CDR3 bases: TGTGCCAGCAGCGCAACTAGCACAGATACGCAGTATTTT.

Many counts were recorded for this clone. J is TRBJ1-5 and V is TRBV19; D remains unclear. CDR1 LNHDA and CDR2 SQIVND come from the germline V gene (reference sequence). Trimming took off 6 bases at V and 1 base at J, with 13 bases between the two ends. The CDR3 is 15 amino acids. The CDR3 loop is CASRALQPSNQPQHF. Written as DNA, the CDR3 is TGTGCCAGTAGGGCCCTACAGCCAAGCAATCAGCCCCAGCATTTT. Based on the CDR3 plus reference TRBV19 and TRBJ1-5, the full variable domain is DGGITQSPKYLFRKEGQNVTLSCEQNLNHDAMYWYRQDPGQGLRLIYYSQIVNDFQKGDIAEGYSVSREKKESFPLTVTSAQKNPTAFYLCASRALQPSNQPQHFGDGTRLSIL.

CDR3 nucleotides: TGTGCCAGCAGTGAATTGACTAGCGGGAGGAACGAGCAGTACTTC. Translating it yields CASSELTSGRNEQYF. J is TRBJ2-7 and V is TRBV6-1; 13 nucleotides line up with TRBD2. V shed 2 bases, J shed 5 bases, and the junction held 3 bases outside the gene matches. This CDR3 region has 15 residues. Germline V gene data show CDR1 as MNHNS and CDR2 as SASEGT.

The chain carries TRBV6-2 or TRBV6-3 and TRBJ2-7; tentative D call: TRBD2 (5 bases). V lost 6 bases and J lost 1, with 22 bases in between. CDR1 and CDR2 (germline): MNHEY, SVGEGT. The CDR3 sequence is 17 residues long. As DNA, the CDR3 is TGTGCCAGCAGCCCCACCTTGGGCGGGCTATTTTCCTACGAGCAGTACTTC. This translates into CASSPTLGGLFSYEQYF.

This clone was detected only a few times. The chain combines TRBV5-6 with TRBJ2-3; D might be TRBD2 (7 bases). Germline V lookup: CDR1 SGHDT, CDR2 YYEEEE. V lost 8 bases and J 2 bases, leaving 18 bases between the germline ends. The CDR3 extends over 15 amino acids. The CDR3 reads CASKVRGAFTDTQYF. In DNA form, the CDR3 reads TGTGCCAGTAAAGTACGGGGGGCCTTCACAGATACGCAGTATTTT.

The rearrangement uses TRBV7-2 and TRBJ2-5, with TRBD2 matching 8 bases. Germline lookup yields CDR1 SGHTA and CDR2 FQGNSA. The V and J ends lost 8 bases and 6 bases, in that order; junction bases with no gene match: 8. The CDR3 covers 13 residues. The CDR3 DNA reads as TGTGCCAGCCGGACTAGCCGGGCGCAGACCCAGTACTTC. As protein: CASRTSRAQTQYF.

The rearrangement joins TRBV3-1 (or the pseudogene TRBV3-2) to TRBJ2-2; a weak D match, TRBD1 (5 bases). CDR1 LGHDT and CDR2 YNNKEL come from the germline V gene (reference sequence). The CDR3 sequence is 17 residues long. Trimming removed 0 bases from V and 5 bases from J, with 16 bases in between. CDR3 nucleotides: TGTGCCAGCAGCCAAGATGAGTGGGGCCGTAGGACCGGGGAGCTGTTTTTT. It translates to CASSQDEWGRRTGELFF.

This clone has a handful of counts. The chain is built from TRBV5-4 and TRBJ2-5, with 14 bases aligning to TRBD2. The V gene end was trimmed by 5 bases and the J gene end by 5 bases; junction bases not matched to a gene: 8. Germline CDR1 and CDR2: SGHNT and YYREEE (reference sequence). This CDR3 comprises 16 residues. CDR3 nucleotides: TGTGCCAGCAGACCAGGACTAGCGGGGGGAGGTGAGACCCAGTACTTC. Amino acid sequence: CASRPGLAGGGETQYF.

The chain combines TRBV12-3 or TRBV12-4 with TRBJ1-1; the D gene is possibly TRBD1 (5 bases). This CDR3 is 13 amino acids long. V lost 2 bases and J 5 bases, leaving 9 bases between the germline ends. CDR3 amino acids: CASSLRGRTEAFF. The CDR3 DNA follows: TGTGCCAGCAGTTTACGGGGGAGAACTGAAGCTTTCTTT.

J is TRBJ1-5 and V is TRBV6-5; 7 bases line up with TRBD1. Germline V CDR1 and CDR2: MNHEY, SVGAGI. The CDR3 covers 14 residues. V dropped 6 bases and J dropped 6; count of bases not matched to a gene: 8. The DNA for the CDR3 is TGTGCCAGCAGGACAGGGTTAATGCGTCAGCCCCAGCATTTT. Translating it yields CASRTGLMRQPQHF.

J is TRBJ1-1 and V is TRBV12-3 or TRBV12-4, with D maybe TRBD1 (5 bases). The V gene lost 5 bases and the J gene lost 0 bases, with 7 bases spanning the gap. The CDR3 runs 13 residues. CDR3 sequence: CASSLQVNTEAFF. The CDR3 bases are TGTGCCAGCAGTCTACAGGTGAACACTGAAGCTTTCTTT.